This T cell receptor beta chain was profiled in a study of blood T cell repertoires in COVID-19. Overall study: In each case, the material was cDNA or gDNA derived from T cells, B-cell-depleted T cells, or PBMCs.

Germline V lookup: CDR1 SQVTM, CDR2 ANQGSEA. This CDR3 has 15 amino acids. V lost 3 bases, J lost 8 bases, and 9 bases stayed unmatched. Measured with immunoSEQ multiplex PCR; TCRdb has only the in-frame clones, and not every one. This table holds about 280,000 clones, around 90% found once. Source material: peripheral blood. This clonotype was sampled from a woman aged 35 to 49 who had recovered from COVID-19. The V call is TRBV29-1, the J call TRBJ2-3, with 12 bases matching TRBD2. The CDR3 DNA follows: TGCAGCGTTGAGGTGACTAGCGGGAGTCGAGGTACGCAGTATTTT. This translates into CSVEVTSGSRGTQYF.